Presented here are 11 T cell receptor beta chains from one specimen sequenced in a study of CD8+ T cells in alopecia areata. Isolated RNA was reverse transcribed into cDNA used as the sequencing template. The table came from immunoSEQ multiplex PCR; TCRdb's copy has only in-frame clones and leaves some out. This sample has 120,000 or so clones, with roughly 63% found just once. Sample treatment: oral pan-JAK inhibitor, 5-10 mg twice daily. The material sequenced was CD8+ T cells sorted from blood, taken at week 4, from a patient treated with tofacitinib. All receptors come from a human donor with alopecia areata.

CDR3: CSVERVGIRRDEQFF. The CDR3 bases are TGCAGCGTTGAACGGGTTGGGATCCGGCGGGATGAGCAGTTCTTC. This chain joins TRBV29-1 and TRBJ2-1; maybe TRBD2 (5 bases). Trimming shortened V by 2 bases and J by 8 bases, and 19 bases separated the two germline ends. CDR3 length equals 15 residues. The V gene's germline CDR1 is SQVTM and CDR2 ANQGSEA.

The CDR3: CATSGTGNNQPQHF. In DNA form, the CDR3 reads TGTGCCACCTCCGGGACAGGGAACAATCAGCCCCAGCATTTT. The chain joins TRBV15 to TRBJ1-5, with 9 nucleotides matching TRBD1. This CDR3 spans 14 amino acids. J was trimmed by 3 bases and V by 8 bases; bases with no gene match: 5. The germline V gene encodes CDR1 LNHNV and CDR2 YYDKDF (reference sequence).

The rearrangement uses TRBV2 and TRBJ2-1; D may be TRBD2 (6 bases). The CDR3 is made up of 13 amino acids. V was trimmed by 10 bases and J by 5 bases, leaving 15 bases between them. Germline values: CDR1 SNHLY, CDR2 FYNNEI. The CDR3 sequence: CANQLGGNNEQFF. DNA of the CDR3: TGTGCCAACCAACTTGGGGGGAACAATGAGCAGTTCTTC.

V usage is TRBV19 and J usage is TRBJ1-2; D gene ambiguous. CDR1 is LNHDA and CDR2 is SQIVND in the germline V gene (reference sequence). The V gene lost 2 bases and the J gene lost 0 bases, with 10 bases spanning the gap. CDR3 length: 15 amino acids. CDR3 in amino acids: CASSIQAAANYGYTF. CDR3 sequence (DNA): TGTGCCAGTAGTATACAGGCCGCGGCTAACTATGGCTACACCTTC.

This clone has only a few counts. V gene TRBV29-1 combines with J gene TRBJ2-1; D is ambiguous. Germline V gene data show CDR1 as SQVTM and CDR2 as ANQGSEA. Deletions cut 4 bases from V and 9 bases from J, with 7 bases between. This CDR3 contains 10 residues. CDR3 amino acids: CSVGSLEQFF. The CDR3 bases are TGCAGCGTTGGGTCGCTTGAGCAGTTCTTC.

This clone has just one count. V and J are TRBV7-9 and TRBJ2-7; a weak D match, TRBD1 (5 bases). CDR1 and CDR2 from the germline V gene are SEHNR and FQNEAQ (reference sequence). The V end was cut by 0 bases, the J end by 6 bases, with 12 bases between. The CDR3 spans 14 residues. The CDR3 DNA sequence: TGTGCCAGCAGCTTAGCTCTCAGGGAAGGCGAGCAGTACTTC. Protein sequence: CASSLALREGEQYF.

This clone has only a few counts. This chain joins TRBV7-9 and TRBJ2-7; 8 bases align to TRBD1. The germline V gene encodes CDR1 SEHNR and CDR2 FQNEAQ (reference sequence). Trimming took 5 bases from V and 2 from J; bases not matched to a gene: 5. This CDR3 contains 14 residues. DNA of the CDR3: TGTGCCAGCAGCCCCCGGACAGGGACCTACGAGCAGTACTTC. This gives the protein CASSPRTGTYEQYF.

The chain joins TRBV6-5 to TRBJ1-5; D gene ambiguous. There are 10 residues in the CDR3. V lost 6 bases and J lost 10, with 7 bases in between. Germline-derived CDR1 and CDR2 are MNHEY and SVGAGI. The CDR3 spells CASSPLPQHF. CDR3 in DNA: TGTGCCAGCAGCCCCCTCCCCCAGCATTTT.

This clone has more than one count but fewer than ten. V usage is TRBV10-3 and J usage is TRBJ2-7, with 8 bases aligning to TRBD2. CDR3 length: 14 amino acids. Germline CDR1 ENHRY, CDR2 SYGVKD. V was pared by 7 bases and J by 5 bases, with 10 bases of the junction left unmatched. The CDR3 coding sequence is TGTGCCATCAAGCCTGGCGGGGGGCCCCACGAGCAGTACTTC. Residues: CAIKPGGGPHEQYF.

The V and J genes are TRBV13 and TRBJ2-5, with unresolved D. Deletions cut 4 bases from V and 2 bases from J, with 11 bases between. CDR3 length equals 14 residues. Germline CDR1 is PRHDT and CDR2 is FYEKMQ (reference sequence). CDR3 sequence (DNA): TGTGCCAGCAGCTCCTACGGTTCTCAAGAGACCCAGTACTTC. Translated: CASSSYGSQETQYF.

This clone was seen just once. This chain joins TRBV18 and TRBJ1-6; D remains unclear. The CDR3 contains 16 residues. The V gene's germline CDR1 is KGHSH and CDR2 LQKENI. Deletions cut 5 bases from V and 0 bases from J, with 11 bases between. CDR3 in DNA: TGTGCCAGCTCAACCCCGACAAGCTCCTATAATTCACCCCTCCACTTT. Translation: CASSTPTSSYNSPLHF. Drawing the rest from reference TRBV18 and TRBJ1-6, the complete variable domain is NAGVMQNPRHLVRRRGQEARLRCSPMKGHSHVYWYRQLPEEGLKFMVYLQKENIIDESGMPKERFSAEFPKEGPSILRIQQVVRGDSAAYFCASSTPTSSYNSPLHFGNGTRLTVT.